Below, 23 T cell receptor beta chains from the same sample are listed, as sequenced in a study of T cells in Graves' hyperthyroidism and ophthalmopathy. Amplified regions were TCR beta CDR3 sequences from RNA transcripts. The primer set for the first-round RT-PCR of the TCR CDR3 was HTBI. TCRdb analysed the multiplex PCR reads with MiXCR anew, one entry per CDR3 protein. The sample shows about 640,000 distinct CDR3 sequences, under 25% of them seen only once. What was sequenced was blood. These receptors were collected from a man younger than 40 with Graves' ophthalmopathy.

This clonotype was counted a few times. The chain has TRBV20-1 and TRBJ2-5; D is possibly TRBD1 (5 bases). Germline loops: CDR1 DFQATT, CDR2 SNEGSKA (reference sequence). V was cut by 0 bases and J by 4 bases, with 12 bases left in between. The CDR3 extends over 14 amino acids. The CDR3 DNA reads TGCAGTGCTAGAGATCCCAGGGATAGAGAGACCCAGTACTTC. This gives the protein CSARDPRDRETQYF.

At least ten counts were recorded for this clonotype. The chain combines TRBV12-3 or TRBV12-4 with TRBJ2-6; tentatively, D is TRBD1 (6 bases). The CDR3 is 17 amino acids. With 6 bases removed from V and 0 bases from J, the gap between germline ends came to 15 bases. The CDR3 bases are TGTGCCAGCAGCAGGACAGTGGCAAGCTCTGGGGCCAACGTCCTGACTTTC. It yields the protein CASSRTVASSGANVLTF.

This clonotype was seen only a few times. The rearrangement uses TRBV4-1 and TRBJ2-7; D possibly corresponds to TRBD1 (5 bases). This CDR3 contains 14 residues. V was shortened by 4 bases and J by 2 bases, with 12 bases between the two germline ends. Germline CDR1 MGHRA, CDR2 YSYEKL. CDR3 sequence reads: CASSPRETTYEQYF. CDR3 DNA sequence: TGCGCCAGCAGCCCCAGGGAAACCACCTACGAGCAGTACTTC.

This clonotype was seen ten or more times. This rearrangement joins TRBV2 to TRBJ1-1; TRBD1 agrees at 10 bases. V shed 1 base and J 4 bases; nucleotides not matched to a gene: 6. Looked up from germline, CDR1 is SNHLY and CDR2 is FYNNEI. The CDR3 is made up of 16 amino acids. CDR3 sequence reads: CASSEGTGGLGTEAFF. CDR3 sequence (DNA): TGTGCCAGCAGTGAAGGGACAGGGGGTTTGGGCACTGAAGCTTTCTTT.

This clonotype appeared a few times. Here the CDR3 DNA reads TGTGCCAGCAGTTCACTTCTCAGCTCCTACGAGCAGTACTTC. The encoded protein is CASSSLLSSYEQYF. The V gene is TRBV27, the J gene TRBJ2-7; D unresolved. The CDR3 length is 14 residues. Germline CDR1 is MNHEY and CDR2 is SMNVEV (reference sequence). V lost 4 bases and J 0 bases, leaving 10 bases between the germline ends.

The V and J genes are TRBV6-1 and TRBJ2-3; D gene ambiguous. Germline V CDR1 and CDR2: MNHNS, SASEGT. This CDR3 has 13 amino acids. Trimming shortened V by 6 bases and J by 4 bases, and 11 bases separated the two germline ends. The CDR3 DNA reads as TGTGCCAGCAGGTCCCAGACTGCAGATACGCAGTATTTT. Translation: CASRSQTADTQYF.

The chain is built from TRBV7-9 and TRBJ2-7; TRBD2 agrees at 10 bases. The CDR3 spans 15 residues. Germline V gene data show CDR1 as SEHNR and CDR2 as FQNEAQ (reference sequence). The V and J ends lost 3 bases and 3 bases, in that order; junction bases with no gene match: 5. The CDR3 reads CASSLALAGRYEQYF. CDR3 coding DNA: TGTGCCAGCAGCTTGGCACTAGCGGGACGCTACGAGCAGTACTTC. The complete variable domain, with remaining parts taken from reference TRBV7-9 and TRBJ2-7, reads DTGVSQNPRHKITKRGQNVTFRCDPISEHNRLYWYRQTLGQGPEFLTYFQNEAQLEKSRLLSDRFSAERPKGSFSTLEIQRTEQGDSAMYLCASSLALAGRYEQYFGPGTRLTVT.

The V and J genes are TRBV20-1 and TRBJ2-1; unclear D gene. The CDR3 has 10 amino acids. The germline V gene encodes CDR1 DFQATT and CDR2 SNEGSKA (reference sequence). Trimming left V 6 bases short and J 4 bases short, with 4 bases between. The CDR3 sequence is CSADYNEQFF. CDR3 DNA sequence: TGCAGTGCGGATTACAATGAGCAGTTCTTC.

The J gene is TRBJ2-7, the V gene TRBV28; 7 nucleotides line up with TRBD1. The CDR3 runs to 15 residues. Germline V gives CDR1 MDHEN, CDR2 SYDVKM. V shed 6 bases and J 3 bases; nucleotides not matched to a gene: 11. The CDR3: CASSPLYRGGYEQYF. CDR3 DNA: TGTGCCAGCAGCCCTCTCTACAGGGGTGGCTACGAGCAGTACTTC.

This clonotype was detected a few times. This rearrangement joins TRBV27 to TRBJ2-7; no reliable D call. The V and J ends lost 11 bases and 6 bases respectively, with 20 bases between them. The CDR3 extends over 13 amino acids. Germline lookup yields CDR1 MNHEY and CDR2 SMNVEV (reference sequence). In nucleotides, the CDR3 is TGTGCCTCAGCACTCTCAGGAGCAGGCGAGCAGTACTTC. Amino acids: CASALSGAGEQYF.

This clonotype appeared a few times. The DNA for the CDR3 is TGTGCCAGCAGAGAACGGGGACACTCAAATAATTCACCCCTCCACTTT. Translated, it gives CASRERGHSNNSPLHF. The chain recombines TRBV2 with TRBJ1-6; tentative D call: TRBD1 (6 bases). Per germline, CDR1 SNHLY and CDR2 FYNNEI. The CDR3 is 16 residues long. V was pared by 6 bases and J by 5 bases, with 17 bases between.

This clonotype was picked up many times. The genes are TRBV6-2 or TRBV6-3 and TRBJ2-5; D is ambiguous. The CDR3 runs 11 residues. The germline CDR1 and CDR2 sequences are MNHEY and SVGEGT. V lost 7 bases and J 4 bases, leaving 7 bases between the germline ends. In DNA, the CDR3 is TGTGCCAGCACTTCCCGAGAGACCCAGTACTTC. Translation gives CASTSRETQYF.

This clonotype was recorded at least ten times. The chain recombines TRBV28 with TRBJ1-1; possible D gene TRBD1, 5 bases. Trimming took off 6 bases at V and 6 bases at J, with 17 bases between the two ends. CDR3 size: 14 residues. Germline V gives CDR1 MDHEN, CDR2 SYDVKM. The CDR3 bases are TGTGCCAGCAGCCAGCAGGGCCCCCGAGCTGAAGCTTTCTTT. It specifies CASSQQGPRAEAFF.

In its sample, this clonotype was seen a few times. The chain links TRBV7-9 to TRBJ2-3; tentatively, D is TRBD1 or TRBD2 (6 bases each). CDR1 and CDR2 (germline): SEHNR, FQNEAQ (reference sequence). V shed 5 bases and J shed 5 bases, with 14 bases lying between them. The CDR3 loop spans 14 amino acids. CDR3 sequence: CASSPAGEEDTQYF. CDR3 sequence (DNA): TGTGCCAGCAGCCCGGCAGGGGAGGAAGATACGCAGTATTTT.

This clonotype was found a few times. The chain combines TRBV6-2 or TRBV6-3 with TRBJ1-1, with D perhaps TRBD1 (5 bases). Trimming left V 5 bases short and J 1 base short, with 14 bases between. The CDR3 totals 15 residues. Per germline, CDR1 MNHEY and CDR2 SVGEGT. In DNA form, the CDR3 reads TGTGCCAGCAGTACCTCGGGACTCCAGAACACTGAAGCTTTCTTT. It specifies CASSTSGLQNTEAFF.

This clonotype was found a few times. This chain joins TRBV3-1 and TRBJ2-1; possible D gene TRBD2, 7 bases. Germline CDR1 is LGHDT and CDR2 is YNNKEL (reference sequence). V was trimmed by 1 base and J by 10 bases, leaving 23 bases between them. The CDR3 totals 17 residues. The CDR3 region is CASSQGGFRQGGGEQFF. The CDR3 DNA reads as TGTGCCAGCAGCCAAGGGGGTTTTCGGCAGGGCGGGGGCGAGCAGTTCTTC.

A few counts support this clonotype. The gene calls are TRBV20-1 and TRBJ2-5, with a possible D match to TRBD2 (5 bases). This CDR3 contains 13 residues. Germline V lookup: CDR1 DFQATT, CDR2 SNEGSKA (reference sequence). Trimming removed 6 bases at V and 5 bases at J, with 16 bases between. For the CDR3, the DNA is TGCAGTGCCGCGGACTGGCGGACGGAGACCCAGTACTTC. This codes for CSAADWRTETQYF.

This chain links TRBV20-1 with TRBJ2-7; 12 bases match TRBD2. The CDR3 contains 15 residues. Germline-derived CDR1 and CDR2 are DFQATT and SNEGSKA (reference sequence). Germline trimming cut 5 bases from V and 2 bases from J; bases unmatched to any gene: 7. The CDR3 sequence: CSAGGTSGRPYEQYF. CDR3 in DNA: TGCAGTGCTGGAGGAACTAGCGGGAGGCCCTACGAGCAGTACTTC.

There are a few counts of this clonotype. This CDR3 fails to terminate in the conserved phenylalanine or tryptophan, so it likely reflects a read error. The V and J genes are TRBV5-6 and TRBJ1-1, with a tentative D call TRBD1 (6 bases). The CDR3 sequence is 15 residues long. Germline CDR1 reads SGHDT; CDR2 reads YYEEEE. The CDR3 nucleotides read TGTACCAGCAGCTTGGAGGGACATGGGAACACTGAAGCTTTCCTT. Encoded protein: CTSSLEGHGNTEAFL.

Only a few counts were recorded for this clonotype. The chain joins TRBV10-3 to TRBJ2-7; 12 nucleotides align to TRBD1. The CDR3 contains 14 residues. Germline loops: CDR1 ENHRY, CDR2 SYGVKD. Trimming at V came to 10 bases and at J to 5 bases, leaving 9 bases not matched to a gene. The CDR3 nucleotides read TGTGCCACCGGGACAGGGGGCAAATCGCACGAGCAGTACTTC. This codes for CATGTGGKSHEQYF.

The chain joins TRBV27 to TRBJ1-3; no clear D gene. V lost 5 bases and J 2 bases, leaving 10 bases between the germline ends. The CDR3 loop spans 14 amino acids. From germline, CDR1 is MNHEY and CDR2 SMNVEV (reference sequence). The CDR3 loop reads CASSPNGAGNTIYF. The CDR3 DNA reads as TGTGCCAGCAGTCCAAATGGGGCTGGAAACACCATATATTTT.

On this clonotype itself: This clone may be a read error of a much larger clone one base away. The chain links TRBV20-1 to TRBJ2-7; no reliable D call. There are 13 residues in the CDR3. The V end was cut by 0 bases, the J end by 2 bases, with 8 bases between. The germline V gene encodes CDR1 DFQATT and CDR2 SNEGSKA (reference sequence). The chain's CDR3 is CSARDQIPYEQYF. CDR3 nucleotides: TGCAGTGCTAGAGACCAAATCCCCTACGAGCAGTACTTC.

This clonotype was observed many times. The V call is TRBV28, the J call TRBJ1-1; D not resolved. V lost 2 bases and J lost 8, with 6 bases in between. The CDR3 contains 11 residues. CDR1 is MDHEN and CDR2 is SYDVKM in the germline V gene. The CDR3: CASSLPSEAFF. CDR3 bases: TGTGCCAGCAGTTTACCGTCGGAAGCTTTCTTT.